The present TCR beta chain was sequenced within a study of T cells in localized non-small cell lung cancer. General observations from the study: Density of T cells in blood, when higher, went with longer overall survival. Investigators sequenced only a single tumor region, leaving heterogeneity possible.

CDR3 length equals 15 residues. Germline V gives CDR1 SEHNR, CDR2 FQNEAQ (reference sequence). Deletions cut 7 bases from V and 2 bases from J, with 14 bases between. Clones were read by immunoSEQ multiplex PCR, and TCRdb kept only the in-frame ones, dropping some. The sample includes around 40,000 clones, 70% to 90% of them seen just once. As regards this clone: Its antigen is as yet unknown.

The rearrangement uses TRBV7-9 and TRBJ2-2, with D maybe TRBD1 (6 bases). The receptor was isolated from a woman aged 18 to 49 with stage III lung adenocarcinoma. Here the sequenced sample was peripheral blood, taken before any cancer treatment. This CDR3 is CASTRTVDNTGELFF. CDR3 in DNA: TGTGCCAGCACCAGGACAGTGGATAACACCGGGGAGCTGTTTTTT.